A single sample is the source of the 19 T cell receptor beta chains below, sequenced in a study of cytomegalovirus exposure and HLA in healthy donors. The PCR ran on 60 Vbeta and 13 Jbeta primers. Clones were read by immunoSEQ multiplex PCR, and TCRdb kept only the in-frame ones, dropping some. The sample contains around 110,000 clones, around 75% of which appear only once. Sequencing was carried out using PBMCs. The source is a woman aged 18-29 years in good health and CMV-seronegative.

V is TRBV19 and J is TRBJ2-1, with a tentative D call TRBD2 (5 bases). This CDR3 spans 15 amino acids. Per germline, CDR1 LNHDA and CDR2 SQIVND (reference sequence). Trimming took off 4 bases at V and 3 bases at J, with 13 bases between the two ends. CDR3: CASSTQEGYYNEQFF. CDR3 sequence (DNA): TGTGCCAGTAGTACCCAAGAGGGCTACTACAATGAGCAGTTCTTC.

The rearrangement links TRBV6-5 to TRBJ1-4; D is ambiguous. V lost 2 bases and J lost 5, with 6 bases in between. This CDR3 spans 13 amino acids. Germline V gene lookup returns CDR1 MNHEY and CDR2 SVGAGI. The CDR3, as DNA: TGTGCCAGCAGTTACGACGGGAATGAAAAACTGTTTTTT. It translates to CASSYDGNEKLFF.

This clone was counted a few times. V is TRBV25-1 and J is TRBJ1-1; D is unclear. Trimming left V 8 bases short and J 12 bases short, with 19 bases between. The CDR3 loop spans 12 amino acids. Looked up from germline, CDR1 is MGHDK and CDR2 is SYGVNS. The CDR3 DNA is TGTGCCAGCCGGGGTACAGACGGGGTTTCTTTCTTT. Translation gives CASRGTDGVSFF. Using reference TRBV25-1 and TRBJ1-1 for the parts outside the CDR3, the full variable domain is EADIYQTPRYLVIGTGKKITLECSQTMGHDKMYWYQQDPGMELHLIHYSYGVNSTEKGDLSSESTVSRIRTEHFPLTLESARPSHTSQYLCASRGTDGVSFFGQGTRLTVV.

The V and J genes are TRBV2 and TRBJ1-2; unclear D gene. The germline V gene has CDR1 SNHLY and CDR2 FYNNEI. The CDR3 contains 13 residues. V was trimmed by 5 bases and J by 8 bases, leaving 15 bases between them. The CDR3 DNA reads TGTGCCAGCAGTCTTTTTACCTCGGAGGGCTACACCTTC. It yields the protein CASSLFTSEGYTF.

V usage is TRBV5-1 and J usage is TRBJ2-3, with 9 nucleotides matching TRBD1. Unmatched junction bases numbered 7, after V lost 5 bases and J lost 6 bases. Per the germline V gene, CDR1 is SGHRS and CDR2 is YFSETQ. The CDR3 sequence is 14 residues long. The chain's CDR3 is CASREWTGADTQYF. The CDR3 nucleotides are TGCGCCAGCAGGGAATGGACAGGGGCCGATACGCAGTATTTT.

The chain combines TRBV6-5 with TRBJ1-1, with D maybe TRBD1 (5 bases). The V end lost 6 bases, the J end lost 4 bases, and 15 bases lay between the germline ends. Germline V gene sequence: CDR1 MNHEY, CDR2 SVGAGI. The length of the CDR3 is 14 residues. The CDR3 DNA reads TGTGCCAGCAGACCCTATGGGGGGACCACTGAAGCTTTCTTT. Translated: CASRPYGGTTEAFF.

This clone was detected only a few times. The chain uses TRBV7-8 and TRBJ1-6; 9 nucleotides line up with TRBD1. The CDR3 is 16 residues long. J lost 6 bases, V lost 3 bases, and 6 bases had no gene match. Germline CDR1 and CDR2: SGHVS and FQNEAQ. The CDR3 DNA follows: TGTGCCAGCAGCTTGGGACAGGGAAGAAGTAATTCACCCCTCCACTTT. Translation gives CASSLGQGRSNSPLHF.

This chain uses TRBV5-1 with TRBJ1-6; 10 positions match TRBD1. With V trimmed by 0 bases and J by 10 bases, 4 bases remained unmatched. Looked up from germline, CDR1 is SGHRS and CDR2 is YFSETQ. This CDR3 is 15 amino acids long. CDR3: CASSLGGQGRSPLHF. CDR3 bases: TGCGCCAGCAGCTTGGGGGGACAGGGGAGATCACCCCTCCACTTT.

CDR3 region: CASSHTGGGGEAFF. Written as DNA, the CDR3 is TGTGCCAGCAGTCATACAGGGGGAGGCGGTGAAGCTTTCTTT. The chain has TRBV6-1 and TRBJ1-1, with 8 bases identical to TRBD1. CDR3 length: 14 amino acids. Germline CDR1 is MNHNS and CDR2 is SASEGT. With 5 bases clipped from V and 7 bases from J, the junction kept 9 bases outside the gene matches.

The chain is built from TRBV5-6 and TRBJ1-6; 9 bases are shared with TRBD1. Germline V gene data show CDR1 as SGHDT and CDR2 as YYEEEE. V lost 4 bases and J lost 7; bases outside the gene matches: 6. CDR3 size: 15 residues. In DNA, the CDR3 is TGTGCCAGCAGCGGGGACAGGGCAGAAAATTCACCCCTCCACTTT. This translates into CASSGDRAENSPLHF.

V usage is TRBV27 and J usage is TRBJ2-7; D is possibly TRBD1 (5 bases). The CDR3 is 15 residues long. V shed 1 base and J shed 7 bases, with 17 bases lying between them. Germline-derived CDR1 and CDR2 are MNHEY and SMNVEV (reference sequence). The CDR3 region has the DNA TGTGCCAGCAGTTTATGGGGTGGCAGGGCTGAAGAGCAGTACTTC. This sequence encodes CASSLWGGRAEEQYF.

The genes are TRBV19 and TRBJ2-3, with D tentatively TRBD2 (6 bases). Germline V lookup: CDR1 LNHDA, CDR2 SQIVND (reference sequence). The length of the CDR3 is 15 residues. V lost 8 bases and J 3 bases, leaving 18 bases between the germline ends. The chain's CDR3 is CASALGGVWTDTQYF. For the CDR3, the DNA is TGTGCCAGTGCCCTCGGCGGGGTCTGGACAGATACGCAGTATTTT.

V usage is TRBV6-5 and J usage is TRBJ2-3; 12 nucleotides align to TRBD2. Germline CDR1 and CDR2: MNHEY and SVGAGI. The V gene end was trimmed by 7 bases and the J gene end by 2 bases; junction bases not matched to a gene: 4. The CDR3 covers 15 residues. As DNA, the CDR3 is TGTGCCAGCAAGCTAGCGGGGGGGACCACAGATACGCAGTATTTT. It is translated as CASKLAGGTTDTQYF.

This clone was counted between two and nine times. The chain links TRBV10-3 to TRBJ2-2, with 7 bases aligning to TRBD1. This CDR3 has 15 residues. V shed 4 bases and J 1 base; nucleotides not matched to a gene: 3. Germline CDR1 reads ENHRY; CDR2 reads SYGVKD. This CDR3 is CAISARDRNTGELFF. In nucleotides, the CDR3 is TGTGCCATCAGTGCCCGGGACAGGAACACCGGGGAGCTGTTTTTT.

The chain combines TRBV7-2 with TRBJ1-2, with 8 bases matching TRBD1. Unmatched junction bases numbered 13, after V lost 5 bases and J lost 8 bases. Germline loops: CDR1 SGHTA, CDR2 FQGNSA. The CDR3 sequence is 15 residues long. CDR3 sequence: CASSLDRATTGGYTF. CDR3 bases: TGTGCCAGCAGCCTGGACAGGGCCACCACTGGAGGCTACACCTTC.

The V and J genes are TRBV4-1 and TRBJ2-1, with 7 bases lining up with TRBD1. Trimming removed 0 bases from V and 5 bases from J; junction bases left unmatched: 7. The CDR3 sequence is 16 residues long. Germline CDR1 is MGHRA and CDR2 is YSYEKL. The CDR3 loop is CASSQERGLTDNEQFF. In DNA, the CDR3 is TGCGCCAGCAGCCAAGAAAGGGGGCTAACCGACAATGAGCAGTTCTTC.

This chain joins TRBV4-1 and TRBJ2-7; no clear D gene. This CDR3 region has 15 residues. Germline CDR1 reads MGHRA; CDR2 reads YSYEKL. V was cut by 4 bases and J by 0 bases, with 13 bases left in between. The CDR3 loop reads CASSRRLFSSYEQYF. CDR3 DNA: TGCGCCAGCAGCCGCAGGCTCTTCTCCTCCTACGAGCAGTACTTC.

The CDR3 sequence is CASSEEQLYNEQFF. DNA for the CDR3: TGTGCCAGCAGTGAAGAACAGCTCTACAATGAGCAGTTCTTC. The J gene is TRBJ2-1, the V gene TRBV2; D unresolved. The V and J ends lost 1 base and 3 bases respectively, with 7 bases between them. CDR1 and CDR2 from the germline V gene are SNHLY and FYNNEI. The CDR3 runs to 14 residues.

This clone was seen only once. This rearrangement joins TRBV2 to TRBJ1-6; TRBD1 aligns across 8 bases. This CDR3 is 13 amino acids long. The J segment lost 11 bases and the V segment lost 7 bases, leaving 7 bases of the junction unmatched. CDR1 is SNHLY, CDR2 FYNNEI, per germline. The CDR3 sequence is CASIGQGEAPLHF. CDR3 in DNA: TGTGCCAGCATTGGACAGGGTGAAGCACCCCTCCACTTT.